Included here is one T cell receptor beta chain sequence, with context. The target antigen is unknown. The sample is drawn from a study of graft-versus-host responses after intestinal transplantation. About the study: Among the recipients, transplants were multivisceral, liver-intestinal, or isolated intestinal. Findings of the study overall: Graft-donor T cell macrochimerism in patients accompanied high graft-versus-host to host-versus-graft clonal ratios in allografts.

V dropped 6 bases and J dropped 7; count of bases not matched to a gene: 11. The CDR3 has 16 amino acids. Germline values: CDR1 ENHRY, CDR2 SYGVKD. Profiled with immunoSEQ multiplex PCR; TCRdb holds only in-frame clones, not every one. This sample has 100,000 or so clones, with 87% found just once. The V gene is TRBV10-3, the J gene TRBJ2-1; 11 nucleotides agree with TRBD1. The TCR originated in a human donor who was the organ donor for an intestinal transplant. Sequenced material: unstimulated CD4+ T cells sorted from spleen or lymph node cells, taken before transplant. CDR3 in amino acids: CAIRTKVGQGANEQFF. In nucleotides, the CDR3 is TGTGCCATCAGAACAAAAGTCGGACAGGGGGCGAATGAGCAGTTCTTC.